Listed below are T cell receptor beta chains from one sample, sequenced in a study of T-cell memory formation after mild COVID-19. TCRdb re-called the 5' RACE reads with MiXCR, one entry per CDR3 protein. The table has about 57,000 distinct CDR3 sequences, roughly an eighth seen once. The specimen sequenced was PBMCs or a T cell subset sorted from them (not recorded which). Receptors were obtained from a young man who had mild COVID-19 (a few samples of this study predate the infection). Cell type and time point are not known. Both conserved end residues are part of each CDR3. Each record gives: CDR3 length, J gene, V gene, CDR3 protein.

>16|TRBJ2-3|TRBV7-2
CASSFDSGASTDTQYF
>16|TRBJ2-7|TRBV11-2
CASSPISRRGSYEQYF
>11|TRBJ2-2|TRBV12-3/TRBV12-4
CAQRGTGELFF
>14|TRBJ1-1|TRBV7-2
CASSLRAQNTEAFF
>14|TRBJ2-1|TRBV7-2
CASSLMGGPYEQFF
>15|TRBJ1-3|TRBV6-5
CASSYSPASGNTIYF
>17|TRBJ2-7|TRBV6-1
CASSELQWEGRAWEQYF
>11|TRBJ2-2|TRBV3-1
CAALGPGELFF
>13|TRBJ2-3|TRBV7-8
CASNGGRTDTQYF
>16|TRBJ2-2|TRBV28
CASISQGQGESGELFF
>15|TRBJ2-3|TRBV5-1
CASSSGTGGSDTQYF
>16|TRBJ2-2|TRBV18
CASSPQALANTGELFF
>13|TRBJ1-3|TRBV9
CASSVRITGTIYF
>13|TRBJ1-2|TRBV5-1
CASTWGPSIGYTF
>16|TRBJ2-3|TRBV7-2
CASSLVRGGVADTQYF
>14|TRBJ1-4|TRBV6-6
CASSYRGEEEKLFF
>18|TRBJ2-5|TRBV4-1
CASSPKDLEGVAQETQYF
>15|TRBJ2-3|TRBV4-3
CASSHSSSGTDTQYF
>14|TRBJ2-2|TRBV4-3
CASSHRARGGELFF
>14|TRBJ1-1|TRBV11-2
CASSLDFAGTEAFF
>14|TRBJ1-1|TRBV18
CASSPGVPYTEAFF
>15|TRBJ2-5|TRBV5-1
CASSLGAREGETQYF
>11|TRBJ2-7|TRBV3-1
CASSRATEQYF
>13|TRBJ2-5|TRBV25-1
CASRGAAPETQYF
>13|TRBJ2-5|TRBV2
CASSVGLQETQYF
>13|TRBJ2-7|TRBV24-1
CATSDGGGYEQYF
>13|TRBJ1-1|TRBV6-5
CASSFRSNTEAFF
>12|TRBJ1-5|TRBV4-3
CASSQEGQPQHF
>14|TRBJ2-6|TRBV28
CASLDRSGANVLTF
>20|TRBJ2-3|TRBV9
CASSRTGTPTSYRVRDTQYF
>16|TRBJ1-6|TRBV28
CASIEGGASGNSPLHF
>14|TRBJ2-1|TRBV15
CATRETLRDNEQFF
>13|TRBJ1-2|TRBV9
CASSVGAFYGYTF
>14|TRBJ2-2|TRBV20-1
CSAITGTTTGELFF
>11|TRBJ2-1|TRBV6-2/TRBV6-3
CASSNFNEQFF
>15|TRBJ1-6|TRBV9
CASSIRDRINSPLHF
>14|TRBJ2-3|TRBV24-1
CATSEEGKVDTQYF
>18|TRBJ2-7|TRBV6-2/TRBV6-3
CASSYPIPRGQYYYEQYF
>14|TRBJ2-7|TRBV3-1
CASSDSAGGHEQYF
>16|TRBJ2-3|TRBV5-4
CASSLSGGALRDTQYF
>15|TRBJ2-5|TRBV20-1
CSARTLRAGWETQYF
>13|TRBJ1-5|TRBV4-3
CASSASSGQPQHF
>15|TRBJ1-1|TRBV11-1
CASSPEGGRHTEAFF
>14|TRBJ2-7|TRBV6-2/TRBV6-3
CASSHGGLNYEQYF
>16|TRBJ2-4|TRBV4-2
CASSQAIARFLDIQYF
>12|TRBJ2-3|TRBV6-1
CASSEQEHTQYF
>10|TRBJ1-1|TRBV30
CAWSHTEAFF
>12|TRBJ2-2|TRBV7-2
CASSPYSGELFF
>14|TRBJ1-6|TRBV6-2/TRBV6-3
CASRPDSYNSPLHF
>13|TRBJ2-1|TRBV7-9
CASSFGTYNEQFF
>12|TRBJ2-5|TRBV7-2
CASTPVKGTQYF